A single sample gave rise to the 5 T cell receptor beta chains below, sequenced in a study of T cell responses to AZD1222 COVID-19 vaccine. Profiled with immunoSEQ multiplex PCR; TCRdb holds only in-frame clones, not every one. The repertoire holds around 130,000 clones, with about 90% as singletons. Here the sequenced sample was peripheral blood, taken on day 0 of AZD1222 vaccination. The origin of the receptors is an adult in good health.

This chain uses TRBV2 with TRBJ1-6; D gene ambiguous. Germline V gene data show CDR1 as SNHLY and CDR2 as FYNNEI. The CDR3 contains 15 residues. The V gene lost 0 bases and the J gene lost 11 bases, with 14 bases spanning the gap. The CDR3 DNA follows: TGTGCCAGCAGTGAAGCGGGGAGTTCTTGGACACCCCTCCACTTT. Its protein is CASSEAGSSWTPLHF. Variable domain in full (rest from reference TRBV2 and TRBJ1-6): EPEVTQTPSHQVTQMGQEVILRCVPISNHLYFYWYRQILGQKVEFLVSFYNNEISEKSEIFDDQFSVERPDGSNFTLKIRSTKLEDSAMYFCASSEAGSSWTPLHFGNGTRLTVT.

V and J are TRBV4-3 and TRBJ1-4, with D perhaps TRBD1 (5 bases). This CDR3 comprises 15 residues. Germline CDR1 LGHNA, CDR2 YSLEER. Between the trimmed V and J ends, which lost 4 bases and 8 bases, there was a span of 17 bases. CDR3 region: CASSLGIGQGEKLFF. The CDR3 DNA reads TGCGCCAGCAGCCTAGGTATCGGTCAGGGCGAAAAACTGTTTTTT.

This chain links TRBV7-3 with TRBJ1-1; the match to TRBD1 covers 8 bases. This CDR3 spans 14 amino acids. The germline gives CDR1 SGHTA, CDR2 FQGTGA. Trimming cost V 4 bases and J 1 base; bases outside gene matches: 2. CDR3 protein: CASSSTGENTEAFF. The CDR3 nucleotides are TGTGCCAGCAGCTCGACAGGGGAGAACACTGAAGCTTTCTTT.

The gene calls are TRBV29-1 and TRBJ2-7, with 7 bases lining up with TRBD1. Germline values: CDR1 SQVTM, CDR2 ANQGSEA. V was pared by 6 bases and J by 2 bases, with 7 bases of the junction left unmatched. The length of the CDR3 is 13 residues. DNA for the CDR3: TGCAGCGTGGGGGACAGCGTAACCTACGAGCAGTACTTC. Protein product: CSVGDSVTYEQYF.

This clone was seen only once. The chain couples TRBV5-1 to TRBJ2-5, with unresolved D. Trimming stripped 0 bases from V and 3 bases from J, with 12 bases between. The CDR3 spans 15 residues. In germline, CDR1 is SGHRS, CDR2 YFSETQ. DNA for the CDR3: TGCGCCAGCAGCTTGGTTCATCTACCTGAAGAGACCCAGTACTTC. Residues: CASSLVHLPEETQYF.